This T cell receptor (beta chain) is from a study of identical twins. This clonotype came up a few times. Between the trimmed V and J ends, which lost 2 bases and 5 bases, there was a span of 14 bases. Germline CDR1 SGDLS, CDR2 YYNGEE. This CDR3 spans 15 amino acids. From the 5' RACE reads, TCRdb called clonotypes with MiXCR, one entry per CDR3 protein. The sample lists about 190,000 distinct CDR3 sequences, approximately 15% occurring once. The sample was also reused in another study, on T cells expressing NK-cell markers. In that study: In sorted CD3+CD56+NKG2C+, CD3+CD56+NKG2C- and CD3+CD56-NKG2C+ T cells, TCR beta repertoires were obtained. Top CD8+ clonotypes included the dominant CD3+CD56+NKG2C+ clonotypes in 5 or 6 donors. One observes that, in several donors, these clonotypes were also the leading ones within the CD3+CD56-NKG2C+ fraction.

Sample: CD8+ T cells sorted from blood. The sequence was obtained from a woman aged 18-30 years in good health. The chain has TRBV9 and TRBJ1-5, with D perhaps TRBD1 (5 bases). The CDR3 DNA is TGTGCCAGCAGCGTGCCCAGGGTAGGAGATCAGCCCCAGCATTTT. Translating gives CASSVPRVGDQPQHF.